This T cell receptor beta chain was captured in a study of PD-L1 blockade in urothelial cancer. Study-wide context: Blood gave a median approximately 140,000 T cells.

Stated time point: pretreatment peripheral blood. Clones were sequenced by immunoSEQ multiplex PCR, and TCRdb holds only the in-frame ones, with some missing. The repertoire holds just under 40,000 clones, with roughly 92% as singletons. The source of this sequence is a woman aged 60-75 years with urothelial cancer. Sequencing used PBMCs, obtained around atezolizumab (anti-PD-L1) treatment.

The CDR3 sequence is CASSYTGFGEQFF. CDR3 coding DNA: TGTGCCAGCAGTTACACAGGTTTTGGTGAGCAGTTCTTC. This sequence joins TRBV6-5 and TRBJ2-1, with D possibly TRBD1 on 5 matching bases. The CDR3 has 13 residues. Between the trimmed V and J ends, which lost 2 bases and 9 bases, there was a span of 11 bases. CDR1 and CDR2 from the germline V gene are MNHEY and SVGAGI.